This passage covers 18 T cell receptor beta chains from one sample sequenced in a study of shared clonotypes between healthy human individuals. Only in-frame clones appear in the TCRdb table, and some are missing; sequencing was by immunoSEQ multiplex PCR. The sample has millions of clones, more than 90% seen once. Sequenced: naive CD4+ T cells sorted from blood. The subset was: CD45RA+ positively selected. The receptor source for this set is a man younger than 35 in good health.

The chain combines TRBV10-3 with TRBJ1-2; TRBD1 matches 7 bases. Germline lookup yields CDR1 ENHRY and CDR2 SYGVKD. Trimming at V came to 7 bases and at J to 7 bases, leaving 12 bases not matched to a gene. The CDR3 extends over 14 amino acids. CDR3 sequence: CAIMESAGGSGYTF. As DNA, the CDR3 is TGTGCCATCATGGAATCTGCAGGGGGAAGTGGCTACACCTTC.

The chain carries TRBV10-1 and TRBJ2-7, with D perhaps matching TRBD1 or TRBD2 (5 bases each). CDR3 length equals 13 residues. Germline CDR1 is WNHNN and CDR2 is SYGVQD (reference sequence). The V end lost 3 bases, the J end lost 9 bases, and 15 bases lay between the germline ends. The CDR3 spells CASSDGTQPGQYF. The CDR3 DNA reads TGCGCCAGCAGTGATGGGACCCAGCCCGGGCAGTACTTC.

The chain couples TRBV6-1 to TRBJ2-3; D not certain. In germline, CDR1 is MNHNS, CDR2 SASEGT. This CDR3 is built from 11 residues. V lost 7 bases and J lost 2, with 4 bases in between. This chain's CDR3 is CASTHTDTQYF. CDR3 coding DNA: TGTGCCAGCACCCACACAGATACGCAGTATTTT.

The V call is TRBV5-6, the J call TRBJ2-7; 9 nucleotides match TRBD1. The germline CDR1 and CDR2 sequences are SGHDT and YYEEEE. V shed 5 bases, J shed 5 bases, and the junction held 14 bases outside the gene matches. CDR3 length: 16 residues. The CDR3, as DNA: TGTGCCAGCAGACAGACCGACGGGACAGGGTTCCACGAGCAGTACTTC. Translation gives CASRQTDGTGFHEQYF. The full variable domain, rest sourced from reference TRBV5-6 and TRBJ2-7, is DAGVTQSPTHLIKTRGQQVTLRCSPKSGHDTVSWYQQALGQGPQFIFQYYEEEERQRGNFPDRFSGHQFPNYSSELNVNALLLGDSALYLCASRQTDGTGFHEQYFGPGTRLTVT.

This clone has more than one count but fewer than ten. CDR3 sequence: CASSSEVGDGYTF. CDR3 DNA sequence: TGTGCCAGCAGCTCCGAGGTCGGGGATGGCTACACCTTC. The genes are TRBV7-6 and TRBJ1-2; D ambiguous. Trimming removed 4 bases from V and 6 bases from J, with 12 bases in between. This CDR3 is 13 amino acids long. Germline values: CDR1 SGHVS, CDR2 FNYEAQ.

Here the CDR3 reads CASSNERSPWGTDTQYF. DNA of the CDR3: TGTGCCAGTAGTAATGAGCGGTCCCCGTGGGGGACAGATACGCAGTATTTT. The V call is TRBV19, the J call TRBJ2-3; D might be TRBD1 or TRBD2, each matching 5 bases. The V gene lost 4 bases and the J gene lost 3 bases, with 20 bases spanning the gap. Germline V gene lookup returns CDR1 LNHDA and CDR2 SQIVND (reference sequence). This CDR3 has 17 amino acids.

Only one count was recorded for this clone. The chain joins TRBV19 to TRBJ2-7; 7 bases line up with TRBD2. The junction had 9 bases not matched to a gene; V was cut back by 1 base and J by 3 bases. Germline V lookup: CDR1 LNHDA, CDR2 SQIVND (reference sequence). This CDR3 contains 16 residues. In nucleotides, the CDR3 is TGTGCCAGTAGTATAGTTTTTGCGGGGGAATACTACGAGCAGTACTTC. It translates to CASSIVFAGEYYEQYF.

This clone showed up just once. This rearrangement joins TRBV5-1 to TRBJ2-2; 10 bases are a match to TRBD2. Losses at the gene ends were 5 bases for V and 2 bases for J; bases not matched to a gene: 3. CDR3 length equals 15 residues. Germline CDR1 and CDR2: SGHRS and YFSETQ. The CDR3 bases are TGCGCCAGCAGTGGGACTAGCGTTAACACCGGGGAGCTGTTTTTT. Amino acids: CASSGTSVNTGELFF. Full variable domain (remainder filled in from reference TRBV5-1 and TRBJ2-2): KAGVTQTPRYLIKTRGQQVTLSCSPISGHRSVSWYQQTPGQGLQFLFEYFSETQRNKGNFPGRFSGRQFSNSRSEMNVSTLELGDSALYLCASSGTSVNTGELFFGEGSRLTVL.

The chain recombines TRBV4-3 with TRBJ1-5, with 9 positions matching TRBD1. The germline CDR1 and CDR2 sequences are LGHNA and YSLEER. CDR3 length: 14 residues. With V trimmed by 4 bases and J by 4 bases, 2 bases remained unmatched. The CDR3 coding sequence is TGCGCCAGCAGCCGGGGGACAGGGAATCAGCCCCAGCATTTT. It encodes CASSRGTGNQPQHF.

This clone was recorded only once. The rearrangement links TRBV6-6 to TRBJ1-1; 7 bases align to TRBD1. The CDR3 has 13 amino acids. V shed 5 bases, J shed 5 bases, and the junction held 5 bases outside the gene matches. The germline V gene has CDR1 MNHNY and CDR2 SVGAGI (reference sequence). The CDR3 DNA is TGTGCCAGCAGTCGACAGGGAACAACTGAAGCTTTCTTT. Protein product: CASSRQGTTEAFF.

J is TRBJ1-2 and V is TRBV5-4; D is unresolved. Germline V CDR1 and CDR2: SGHNT, YYREEE (reference sequence). The CDR3 totals 15 residues. V lost 1 base to trimming and J lost 2 bases, with 12 bases between them. The CDR3 is CASSLWSEANYGYTF. The CDR3 DNA reads TGTGCCAGCAGCTTGTGGTCAGAGGCCAACTATGGCTACACCTTC. Together with reference TRBV5-4 and TRBJ1-2, the CDR3 gives the full variable domain: ETGVTQSPTHLIKTRGQQVTLRCSSQSGHNTVSWYQQALGQGPQFIFQYYREEENGRGNFPPRFSGLQFPNYSSELNVNALELDDSALYLCASSLWSEANYGYTFGSGTRLTVV.

The chain uses TRBV5-1 and TRBJ2-7; 10 bases align to TRBD1. The germline V gene has CDR1 SGHRS and CDR2 YFSETQ. V gave up 4 bases and J gave up 4 bases; unmatched junction bases: 17. The CDR3 length is 18 residues. The CDR3 loop is CASSNYRDRGPVVYEQYF. CDR3 coding DNA: TGCGCCAGCAGCAACTACCGGGACAGGGGACCCGTCGTTTACGAGCAGTACTTC.

The V gene is TRBV4-3, the J gene TRBJ2-2; possible D gene TRBD1, 5 bases. The CDR3 is 17 amino acids. Between the trimmed V and J ends, which lost 0 bases and 8 bases, there was a span of 19 bases. CDR1 and CDR2 from the germline V gene are LGHNA and YSLEER. CDR3 nucleotide sequence: TGCGCCAGCAGCCAAGATCCCTCGGCAGGGTCAGGGGGGGAGCTGTTTTTT. This encodes CASSQDPSAGSGGELFF.

The V and J genes are TRBV11-3 and TRBJ2-7, with unresolved D. The germline V and J ends were trimmed by 3 bases and 2 bases, with 11 bases remaining between them. The CDR3 runs to 14 residues. CDR1 SGHNT and CDR2 YENEEA come from the germline V gene. The CDR3 bases are TGTGCCAGCAGCTTGGGGTCGACGCCCTACGAGCAGTACTTC. Residues: CASSLGSTPYEQYF.

This clone was seen only once. This chain connects TRBV12-5 to TRBJ2-1; 14 bases align to TRBD2. CDR1 and CDR2 (germline): LGHNT, FRNRAP. This CDR3 comprises 15 residues. Losses at the gene ends were 6 bases for V and 7 bases for J; bases not matched to a gene: 5. CDR3 in amino acids: CASGQGLAGENEQFF. The CDR3 region has the DNA TGTGCTAGTGGGCAGGGACTAGCGGGAGAAAATGAGCAGTTCTTC.

The DNA of the CDR3 is TGTGCCAGCAGCTTTGTTTCGGGAGCCCCCCAAGAGACCCAGTACTTC. Protein product: CASSFVSGAPQETQYF. The chain couples TRBV11-2 to TRBJ2-5, with D perhaps matching TRBD2 (6 bases). This CDR3 has 16 residues. V lost 3 bases to trimming and J lost 1 base, with 15 bases between them. From germline, CDR1 is SGHAT and CDR2 FQNNGV.

About this clone itself: At the DNA level, this CDR3 is encoded by other sequences in the same sample as well. The chain uses TRBV18 and TRBJ1-1, with TRBD1 matching 9 bases. This CDR3 spans 16 amino acids. Germline CDR1 KGHSH, CDR2 LQKENI. J gave up 2 bases and V 1 base, and 5 bases lay outside the gene matches. The CDR3 protein is CASSPRGTGLNTEAFF. The CDR3 nucleotides are TGTGCCAGCTCACCACGGGGGACAGGGTTAAACACTGAAGCTTTCTTT.

This sequence joins TRBV7-9 and TRBJ2-5, with no clear D. The J call is doubtful: the DNA matches TRBJ2-7 better. CDR1 and CDR2 from the germline V gene are SEHNR and FQNEAQ (reference sequence). The CDR3 contains 14 residues. Here the CDR3 DNA reads TGTGCCAGCAGCTCCCGGAATCCGGATTACGAGCAGTACTTC. Its protein product is CASSSRNPDYEQYF.